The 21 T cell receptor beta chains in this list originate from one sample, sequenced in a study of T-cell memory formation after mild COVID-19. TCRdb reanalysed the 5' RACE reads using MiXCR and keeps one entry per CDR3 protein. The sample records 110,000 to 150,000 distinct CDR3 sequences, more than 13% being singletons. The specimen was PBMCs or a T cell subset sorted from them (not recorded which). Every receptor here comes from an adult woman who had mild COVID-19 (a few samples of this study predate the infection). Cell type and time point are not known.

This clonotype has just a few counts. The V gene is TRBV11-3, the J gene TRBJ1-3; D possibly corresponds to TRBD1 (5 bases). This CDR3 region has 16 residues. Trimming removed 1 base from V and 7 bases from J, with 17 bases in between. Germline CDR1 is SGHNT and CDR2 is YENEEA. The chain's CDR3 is CASSLAPGNQANTIYF. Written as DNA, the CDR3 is TGTGCCAGCAGCTTAGCCCCAGGGAATCAGGCCAACACCATATATTTT. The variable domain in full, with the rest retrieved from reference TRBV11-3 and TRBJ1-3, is EAGVVQSPRYKIIEKKQPVAFWCNPISGHNTLYWYLQNLGQGPELLIRYENEEAVDDSQLPKDRFSAERLKGVDSTLKIQPAELGDSAVYLCASSLAPGNQANTIYFGEGSWLTVV.

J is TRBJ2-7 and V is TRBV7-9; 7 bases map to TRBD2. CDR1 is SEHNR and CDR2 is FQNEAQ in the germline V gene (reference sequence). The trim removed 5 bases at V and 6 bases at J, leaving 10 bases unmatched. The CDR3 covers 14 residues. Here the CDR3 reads CASSAPAGMCEQYF. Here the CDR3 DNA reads TGTGCCAGCAGCGCCCCAGCGGGAATGTGCGAGCAGTACTTC.

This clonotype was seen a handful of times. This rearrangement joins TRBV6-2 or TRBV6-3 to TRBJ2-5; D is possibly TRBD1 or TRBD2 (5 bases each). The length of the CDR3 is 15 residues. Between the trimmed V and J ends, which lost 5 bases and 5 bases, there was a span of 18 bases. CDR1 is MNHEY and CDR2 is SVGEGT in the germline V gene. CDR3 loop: CASSPYPGPVETQYF. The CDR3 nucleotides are TGTGCCAGCAGTCCTTATCCGGGACCCGTGGAGACCCAGTACTTC.

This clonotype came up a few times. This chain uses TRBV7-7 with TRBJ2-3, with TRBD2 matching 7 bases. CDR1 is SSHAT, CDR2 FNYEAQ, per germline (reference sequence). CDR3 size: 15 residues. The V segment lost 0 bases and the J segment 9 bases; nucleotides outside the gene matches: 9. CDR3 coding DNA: TGTGCCAGCAGCTTAGCACTAGCGCCATTCGAGACGCAGTATTTT. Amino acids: CASSLALAPFETQYF.

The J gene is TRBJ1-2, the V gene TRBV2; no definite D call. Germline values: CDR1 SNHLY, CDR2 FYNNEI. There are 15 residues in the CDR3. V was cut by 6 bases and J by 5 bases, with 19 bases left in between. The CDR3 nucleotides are TGTGCCAGCAGGGAGGACGGGCAGGCCAGATATGGCTACACCTTC. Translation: CASREDGQARYGYTF.

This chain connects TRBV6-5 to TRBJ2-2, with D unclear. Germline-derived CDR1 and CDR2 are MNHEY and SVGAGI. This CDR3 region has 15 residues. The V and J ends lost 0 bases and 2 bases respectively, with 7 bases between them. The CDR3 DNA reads TGTGCCAGCAGTTACTCCCGACCAAACACCGGGGAGCTGTTTTTT. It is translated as CASSYSRPNTGELFF.

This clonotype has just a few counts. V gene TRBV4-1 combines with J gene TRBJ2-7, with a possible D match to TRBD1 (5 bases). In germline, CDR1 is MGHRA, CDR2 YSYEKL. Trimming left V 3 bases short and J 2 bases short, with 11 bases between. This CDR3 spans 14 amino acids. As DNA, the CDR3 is TGCGCCAGCAGCCATCCGACAGCTACCTACGAGCAGTACTTC. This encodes CASSHPTATYEQYF.

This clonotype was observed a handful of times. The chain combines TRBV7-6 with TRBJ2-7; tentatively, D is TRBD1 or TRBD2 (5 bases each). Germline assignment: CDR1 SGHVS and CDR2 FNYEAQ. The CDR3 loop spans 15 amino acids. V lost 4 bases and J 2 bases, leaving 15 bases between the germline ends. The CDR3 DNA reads TGTGCCAGCAGCTCCGCCGGGACCCCCGCCTACGAGCAGTACTTC. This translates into CASSSAGTPAYEQYF. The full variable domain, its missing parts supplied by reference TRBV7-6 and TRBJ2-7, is GAGVSQSPRYKVTKRGQDVALRCDPISGHVSLYWYRQALGQGPEFLTYFNYEAQQDKSGLPNDRFSAERPEGSISTLTIQRTEQRDSAMYRCASSSAGTPAYEQYFGPGTRLTVT.

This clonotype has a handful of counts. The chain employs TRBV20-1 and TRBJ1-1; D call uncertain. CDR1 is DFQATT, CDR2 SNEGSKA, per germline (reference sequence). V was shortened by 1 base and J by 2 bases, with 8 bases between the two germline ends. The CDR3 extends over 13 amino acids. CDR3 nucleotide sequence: TGCAGTGCTAGAGCCCGTGGTAACACTGAAGCTTTCTTT. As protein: CSARARGNTEAFF.

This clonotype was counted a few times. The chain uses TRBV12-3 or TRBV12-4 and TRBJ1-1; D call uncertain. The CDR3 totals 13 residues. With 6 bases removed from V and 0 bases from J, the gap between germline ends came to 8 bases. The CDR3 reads CASRPHMNTEAFF. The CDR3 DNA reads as TGTGCCAGCAGACCCCACATGAACACTGAAGCTTTCTTT.

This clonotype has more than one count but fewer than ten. CDR3 DNA sequence: TGTGCCAGCAGTCTGACGACGGCACGCGAGCAGTACTTC. Residues: CASSLTTAREQYF. The V call is TRBV28, the J call TRBJ2-7; D is unclear. This CDR3 is built from 13 residues. The V and J ends lost 5 bases and 6 bases respectively, with 14 bases between them. In germline, CDR1 is MDHEN, CDR2 SYDVKM.

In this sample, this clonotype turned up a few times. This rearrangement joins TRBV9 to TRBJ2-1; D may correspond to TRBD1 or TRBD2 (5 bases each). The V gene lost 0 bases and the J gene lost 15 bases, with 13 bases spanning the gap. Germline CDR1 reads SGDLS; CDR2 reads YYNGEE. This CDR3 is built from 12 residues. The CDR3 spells CASSVDLGAPFF. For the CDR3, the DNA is TGTGCCAGCAGCGTAGACCTCGGGGCTCCGTTCTTC.

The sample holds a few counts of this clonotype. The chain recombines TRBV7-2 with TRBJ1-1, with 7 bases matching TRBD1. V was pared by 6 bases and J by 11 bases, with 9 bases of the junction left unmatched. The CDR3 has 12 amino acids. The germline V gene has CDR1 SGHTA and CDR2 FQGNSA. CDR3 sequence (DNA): TGTGCCAGCAGACAACCGGGACAGTCGGCTTTCTTT. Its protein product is CASRQPGQSAFF. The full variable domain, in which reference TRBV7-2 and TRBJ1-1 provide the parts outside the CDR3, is GAGVSQSPSNKVTEKGKDVELRCDPISGHTALYWYRQSLGQGLEFLIYFQGNSAPDKSGLPSDRFSAERTGGSVSTLTIQRTQQEDSAVYLCASRQPGQSAFFGQGTRLTVV.

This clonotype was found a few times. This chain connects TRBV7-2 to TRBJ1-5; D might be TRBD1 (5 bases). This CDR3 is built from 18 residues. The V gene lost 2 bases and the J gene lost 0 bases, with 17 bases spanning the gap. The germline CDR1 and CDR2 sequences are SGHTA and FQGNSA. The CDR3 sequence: CASSLLGTEFYSNQPQHF. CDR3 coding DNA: TGTGCCAGCAGCTTATTAGGGACGGAATTCTATAGCAATCAGCCCCAGCATTTT. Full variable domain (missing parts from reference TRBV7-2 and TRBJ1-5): GAGVSQSPSNKVTEKGKDVELRCDPISGHTALYWYRQSLGQGLEFLIYFQGNSAPDKSGLPSDRFSAERTGGSVSTLTIQRTQQEDSAVYLCASSLLGTEFYSNQPQHFGDGTRLSIL.

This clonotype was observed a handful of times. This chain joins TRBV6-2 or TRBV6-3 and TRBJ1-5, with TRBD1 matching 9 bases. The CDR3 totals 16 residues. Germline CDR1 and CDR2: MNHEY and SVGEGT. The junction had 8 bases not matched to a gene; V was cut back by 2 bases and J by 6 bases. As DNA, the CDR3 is TGTGCCAGCAGTTACGCGGGACAGGGTATTGGTCAGCCCCAGCATTTT. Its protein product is CASSYAGQGIGQPQHF.

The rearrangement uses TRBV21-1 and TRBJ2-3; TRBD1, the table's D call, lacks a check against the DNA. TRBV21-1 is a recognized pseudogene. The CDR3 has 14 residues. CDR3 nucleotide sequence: TGTGCCAGCGCATCGACAGGGAGCACAGATACGCAGTATTTT. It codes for CASASTGSTDTQYF.

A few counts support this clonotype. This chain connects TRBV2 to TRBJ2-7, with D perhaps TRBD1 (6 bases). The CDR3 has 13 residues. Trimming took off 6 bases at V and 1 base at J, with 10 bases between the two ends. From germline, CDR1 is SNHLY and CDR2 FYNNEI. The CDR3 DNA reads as TGTGCCAGCAGAACGGACAGATCCTACGAGCAGTACTTC. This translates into CASRTDRSYEQYF.

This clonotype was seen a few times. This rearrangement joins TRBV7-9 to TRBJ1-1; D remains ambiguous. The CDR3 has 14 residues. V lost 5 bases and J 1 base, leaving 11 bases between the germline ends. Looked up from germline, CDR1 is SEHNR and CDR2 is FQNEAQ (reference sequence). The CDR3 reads CASSRTPRNTEAFF. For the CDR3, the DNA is TGTGCCAGCAGCCGGACTCCCCGGAACACTGAAGCTTTCTTT.

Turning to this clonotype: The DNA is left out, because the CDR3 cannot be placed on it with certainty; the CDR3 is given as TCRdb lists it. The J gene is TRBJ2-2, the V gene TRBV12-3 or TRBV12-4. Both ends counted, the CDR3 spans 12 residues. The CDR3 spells CASSFPGELFFF.

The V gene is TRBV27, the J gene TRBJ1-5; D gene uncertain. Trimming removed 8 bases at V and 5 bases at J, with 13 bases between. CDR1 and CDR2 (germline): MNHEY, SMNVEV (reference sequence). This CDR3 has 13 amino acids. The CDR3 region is CASGRSGDQPQHF. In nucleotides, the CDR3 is TGTGCCAGCGGACGATCTGGTGATCAGCCCCAGCATTTT.

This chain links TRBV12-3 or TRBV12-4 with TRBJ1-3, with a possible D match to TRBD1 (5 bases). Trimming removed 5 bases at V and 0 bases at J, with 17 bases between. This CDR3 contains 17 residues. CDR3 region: CASSLPWGIRSGNTIYF. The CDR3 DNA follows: TGTGCCAGCAGTCTCCCCTGGGGGATTCGCTCTGGAAACACCATATATTTT.